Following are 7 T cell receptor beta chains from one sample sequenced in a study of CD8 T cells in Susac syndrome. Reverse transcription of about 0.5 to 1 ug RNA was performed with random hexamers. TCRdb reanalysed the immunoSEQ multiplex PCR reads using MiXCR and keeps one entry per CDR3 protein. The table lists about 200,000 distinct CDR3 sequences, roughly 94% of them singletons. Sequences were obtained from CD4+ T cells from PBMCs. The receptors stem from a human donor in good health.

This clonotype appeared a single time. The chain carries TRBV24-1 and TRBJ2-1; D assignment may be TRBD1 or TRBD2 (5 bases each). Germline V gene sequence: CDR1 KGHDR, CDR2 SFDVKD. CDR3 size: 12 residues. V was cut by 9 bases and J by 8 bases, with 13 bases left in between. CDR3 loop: CATGWDRDEQFF. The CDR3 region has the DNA TGTGCCACCGGGTGGGACCGGGATGAGCAGTTCTTC.

Here the CDR3 reads CASSPQPGYEQYV. CDR3 DNA sequence: TGTGCCAGCAGCCCCCAACCGGGCTACGAGCAGTACGTC. The chain couples TRBV3-1 to TRBJ2-7; D is uncertain. The CDR3 runs 13 residues. V lost 4 bases and J 3 bases, leaving 10 bases between the germline ends. CDR1 and CDR2 from the germline V gene are LGHDT and YNNKEL (reference sequence).

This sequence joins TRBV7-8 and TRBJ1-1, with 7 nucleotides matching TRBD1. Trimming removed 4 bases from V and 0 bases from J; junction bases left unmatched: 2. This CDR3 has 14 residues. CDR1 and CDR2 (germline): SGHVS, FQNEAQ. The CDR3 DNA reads TGTGCCAGCAGCTGGGACAGCTTGAACACTGAAGCTTTCTTT. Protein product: CASSWDSLNTEAFF. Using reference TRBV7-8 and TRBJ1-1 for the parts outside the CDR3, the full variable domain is GAGVSQSPRYKVAKRGQDVALRCDPISGHVSLFWYQQALGQGPEFLTYFQNEAQLDKSGLPSDRFFAERPEGSVSTLKIQRTQQEDSAVYLCASSWDSLNTEAFFGQGTRLTVV.

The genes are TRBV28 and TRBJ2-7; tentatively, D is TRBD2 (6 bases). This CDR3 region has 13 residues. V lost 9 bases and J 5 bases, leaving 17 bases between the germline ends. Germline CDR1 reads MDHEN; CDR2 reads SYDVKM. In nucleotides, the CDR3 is TGTGCCAGTACCCCCTTTCGCGGGAACGAGCAGTACGTC. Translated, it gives CASTPFRGNEQYV.

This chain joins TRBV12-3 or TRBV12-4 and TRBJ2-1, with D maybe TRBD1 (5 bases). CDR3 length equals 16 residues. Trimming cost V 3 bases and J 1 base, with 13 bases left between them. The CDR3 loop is CASSFGAVPSYNEQFF. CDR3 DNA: TGTGCCAGCAGTTTTGGGGCGGTTCCGTCCTACAATGAGCAGTTCTTC.

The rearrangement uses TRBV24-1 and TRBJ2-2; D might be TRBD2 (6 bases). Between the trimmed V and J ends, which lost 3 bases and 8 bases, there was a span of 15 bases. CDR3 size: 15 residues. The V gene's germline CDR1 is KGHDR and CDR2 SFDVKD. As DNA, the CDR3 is TGTGCCACCAGTGATCCGACTAGTGTTTCTGGGGAGCTGTTTTTT. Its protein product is CATSDPTSVSGELFF.

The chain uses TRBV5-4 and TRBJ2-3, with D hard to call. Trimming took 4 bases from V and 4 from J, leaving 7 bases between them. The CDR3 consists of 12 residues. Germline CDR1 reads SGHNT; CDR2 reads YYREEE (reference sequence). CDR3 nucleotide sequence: TGTGCCAGCAGCGATGACCCAGATACGCAGTATTTT. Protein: CASSDDPDTQYF.